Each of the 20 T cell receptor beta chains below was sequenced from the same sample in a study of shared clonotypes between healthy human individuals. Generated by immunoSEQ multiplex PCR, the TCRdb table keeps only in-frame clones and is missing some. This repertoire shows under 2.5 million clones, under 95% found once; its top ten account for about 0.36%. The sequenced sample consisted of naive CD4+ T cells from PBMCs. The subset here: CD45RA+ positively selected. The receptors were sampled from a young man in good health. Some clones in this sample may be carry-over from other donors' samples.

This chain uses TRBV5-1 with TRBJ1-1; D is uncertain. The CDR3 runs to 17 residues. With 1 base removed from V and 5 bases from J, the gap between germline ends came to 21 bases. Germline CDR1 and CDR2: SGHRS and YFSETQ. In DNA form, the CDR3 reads TGCGCCAGCAGCTTGTTCATGGCGGGCGTTTTGAGGACTGAAGCTTTCTTT. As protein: CASSLFMAGVLRTEAFF.

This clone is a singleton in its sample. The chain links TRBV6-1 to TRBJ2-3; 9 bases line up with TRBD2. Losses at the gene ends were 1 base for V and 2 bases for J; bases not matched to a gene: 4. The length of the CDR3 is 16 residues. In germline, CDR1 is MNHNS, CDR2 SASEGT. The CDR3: CASSEEAGGFTDTQYF. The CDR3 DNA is TGTGCCAGCAGTGAAGAGGCGGGAGGGTTCACAGATACGCAGTATTTT.

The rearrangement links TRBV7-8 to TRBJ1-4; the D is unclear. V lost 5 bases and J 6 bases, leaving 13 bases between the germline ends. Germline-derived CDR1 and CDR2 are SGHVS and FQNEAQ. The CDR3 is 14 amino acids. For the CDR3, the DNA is TGTGCCAGCAGCCTTACACAAACCCATGAAAAACTGTTTTTT. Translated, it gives CASSLTQTHEKLFF. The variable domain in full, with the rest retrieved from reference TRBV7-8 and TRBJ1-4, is GAGVSQSPRYKVAKRGQDVALRCDPISGHVSLFWYQQALGQGPEFLTYFQNEAQLDKSGLPSDRFFAERPEGSVSTLKIQRTQQEDSAVYLCASSLTQTHEKLFFGSGTQLSVL.

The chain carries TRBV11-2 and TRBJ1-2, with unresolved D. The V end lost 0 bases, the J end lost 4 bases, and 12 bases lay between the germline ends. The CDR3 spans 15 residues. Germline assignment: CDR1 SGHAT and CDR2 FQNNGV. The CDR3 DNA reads TGTGCCAGCAGCTTAGATCCGGACGAAGTCTATGGCTACACCTTC. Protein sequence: CASSLDPDEVYGYTF.

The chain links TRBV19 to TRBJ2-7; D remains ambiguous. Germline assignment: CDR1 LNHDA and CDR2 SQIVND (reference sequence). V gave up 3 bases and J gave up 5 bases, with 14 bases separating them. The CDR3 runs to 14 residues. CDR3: CASSMKGGVDEQYF. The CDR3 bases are TGTGCCAGTAGTATGAAGGGTGGAGTCGACGAGCAGTACTTC.

The CDR3 bases are TGTGCCAGTAGTATAACACAGGGGAATGAGCAGTTCTTC. It encodes CASSITQGNEQFF. V usage is TRBV19 and J usage is TRBJ2-1; 7 nucleotides align to TRBD1. V gave up 2 bases and J gave up 7 bases; unmatched junction bases: 2. The CDR3 consists of 13 residues. Germline V CDR1 and CDR2: LNHDA, SQIVND (reference sequence).

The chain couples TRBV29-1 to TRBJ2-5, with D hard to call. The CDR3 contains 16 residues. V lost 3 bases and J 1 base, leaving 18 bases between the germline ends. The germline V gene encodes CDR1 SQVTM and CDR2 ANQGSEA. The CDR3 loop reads CSVEGTLGRAQETQYF. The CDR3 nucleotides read TGCAGCGTTGAGGGTACCCTTGGACGTGCCCAAGAGACCCAGTACTTC.

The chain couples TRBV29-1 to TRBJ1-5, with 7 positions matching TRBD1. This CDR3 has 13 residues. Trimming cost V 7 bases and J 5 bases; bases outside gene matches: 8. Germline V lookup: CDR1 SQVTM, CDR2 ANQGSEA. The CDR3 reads CSAQGGGDQPQHF. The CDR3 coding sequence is TGCAGCGCCCAGGGGGGTGGCGATCAGCCCCAGCATTTT.

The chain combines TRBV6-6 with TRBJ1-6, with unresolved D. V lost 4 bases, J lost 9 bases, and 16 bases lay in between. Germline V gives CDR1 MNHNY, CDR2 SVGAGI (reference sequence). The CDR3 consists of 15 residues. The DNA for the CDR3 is TGTGCCAGCAGTTCAAGGACGAGGGCGGTTTCACCCCTCCACTTT. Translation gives CASSSRTRAVSPLHF.

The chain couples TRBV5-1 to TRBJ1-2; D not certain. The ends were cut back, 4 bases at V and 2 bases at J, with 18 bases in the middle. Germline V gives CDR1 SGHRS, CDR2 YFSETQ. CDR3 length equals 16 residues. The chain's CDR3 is CASSPSGGTFNYGYTF. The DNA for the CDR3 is TGCGCCAGCAGCCCTTCGGGCGGCACGTTCAACTATGGCTACACCTTC.

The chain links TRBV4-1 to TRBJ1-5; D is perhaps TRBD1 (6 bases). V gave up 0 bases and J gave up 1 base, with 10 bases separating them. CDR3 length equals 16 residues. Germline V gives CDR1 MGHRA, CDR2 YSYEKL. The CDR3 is CASSQEGGVSNQPQHF. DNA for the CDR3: TGCGCCAGCAGCCAAGAAGGGGGGGTGAGCAATCAGCCCCAGCATTTT.

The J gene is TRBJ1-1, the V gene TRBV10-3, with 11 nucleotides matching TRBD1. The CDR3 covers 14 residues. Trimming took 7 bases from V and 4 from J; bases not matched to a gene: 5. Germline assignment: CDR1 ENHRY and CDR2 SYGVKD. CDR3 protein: CAITWDRGSTEAFF. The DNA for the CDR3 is TGTGCCATCACCTGGGACAGGGGGTCCACTGAAGCTTTCTTT.

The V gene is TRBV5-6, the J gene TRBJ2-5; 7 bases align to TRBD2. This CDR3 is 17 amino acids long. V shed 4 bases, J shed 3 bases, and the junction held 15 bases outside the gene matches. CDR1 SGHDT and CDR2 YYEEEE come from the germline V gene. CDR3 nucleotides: TGTGCCAGCAGCCCAACACCAGCAGCGGGGTACGAAGAGACCCAGTACTTC. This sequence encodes CASSPTPAAGYEETQYF.

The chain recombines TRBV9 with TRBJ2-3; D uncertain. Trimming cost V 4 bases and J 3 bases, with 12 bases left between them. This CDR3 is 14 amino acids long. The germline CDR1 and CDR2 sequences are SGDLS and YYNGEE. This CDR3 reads CASSTRGATDTQYF. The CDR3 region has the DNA TGTGCCAGCAGCACCCGTGGCGCGACAGATACGCAGTATTTT.

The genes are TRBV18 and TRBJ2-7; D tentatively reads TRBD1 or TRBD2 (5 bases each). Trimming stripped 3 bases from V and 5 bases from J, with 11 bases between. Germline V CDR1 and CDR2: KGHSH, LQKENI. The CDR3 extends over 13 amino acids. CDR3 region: CASSPGRTHEQYF. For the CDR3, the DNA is TGTGCCAGCTCACCGGGACGGACCCACGAGCAGTACTTC.

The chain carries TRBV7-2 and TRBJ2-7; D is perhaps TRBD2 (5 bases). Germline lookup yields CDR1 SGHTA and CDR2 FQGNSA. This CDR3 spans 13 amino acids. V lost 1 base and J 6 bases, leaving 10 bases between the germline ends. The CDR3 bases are TGTGCCAGCAGCTTAGTCTCGGGATCCGAGCAGTACTTC. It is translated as CASSLVSGSEQYF.

The CDR3 bases are TGTGCCAGCTCACAGAGACAGGGGATCGAGACCCAGTACTTC. This codes for CASSQRQGIETQYF. The chain couples TRBV18 to TRBJ2-5; 8 bases fit TRBD1. Germline lookup yields CDR1 KGHSH and CDR2 LQKENI. Losses at the gene ends were 4 bases for V and 5 bases for J; bases not matched to a gene: 6. The CDR3 totals 14 residues.

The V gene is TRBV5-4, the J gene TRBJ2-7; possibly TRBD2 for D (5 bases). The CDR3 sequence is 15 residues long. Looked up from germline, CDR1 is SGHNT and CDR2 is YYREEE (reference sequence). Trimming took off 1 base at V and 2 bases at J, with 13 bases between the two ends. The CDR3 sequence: CASSLISGKAYEQYF. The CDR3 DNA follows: TGTGCCAGCAGCTTGATATCGGGAAAAGCCTACGAGCAGTACTTC.

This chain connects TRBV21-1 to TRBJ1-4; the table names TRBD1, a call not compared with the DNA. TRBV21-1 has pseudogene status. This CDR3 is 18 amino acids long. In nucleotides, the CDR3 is TGTGCCAGCAGCAAAGGCCTGGAAGGGGCTAGAACTAATGAAAAACTGTTTTTT. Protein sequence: CASSKGLEGARTNEKLFF.

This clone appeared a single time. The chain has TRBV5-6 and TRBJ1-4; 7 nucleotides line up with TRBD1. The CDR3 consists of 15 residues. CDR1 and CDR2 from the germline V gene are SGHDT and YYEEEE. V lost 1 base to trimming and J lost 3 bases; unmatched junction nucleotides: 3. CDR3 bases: TGTGCCAGCAGCTTGATCGGGACAGCTAATGAAAAACTGTTTTTT. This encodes CASSLIGTANEKLFF.